This record looks at one TCR beta chain sequence and its context. This clone was counted only a few times. Its antigen is currently not known. No base-level quality is on record; no much larger clone is a single base apart. The source of the sample is a study of beta chain features in type 1 diabetes (dated by TCRdb to between 2018 and 2020). Looking at the study overall: Patients and healthy donors did not differ in mean age, gender distribution, total cell number or subset yield. Regulatory and stem cell-like memory subsets were obtained from only 8 patients and about eight healthy donors, while naive and central memory subsets were obtained from all 30 or so donors. In the study, recently diagnosed type 1 diabetes patients and matched healthy donors were compared on the TCRB repertoires of their sorted circulating CD4+ T cell subsets. A total of around 110,000,000 sorted cells were examined across all samples, and RNA yield correlated strongly with the number of cells per subset.

Overall study results and their limits: Because cDNA rather than genomic DNA was sequenced, highly expressing activated cells could have been over-represented, although no difference in activation and CD3 levels was found between groups. HLA sub-analyses involved small numbers of individuals, so any influence of HLA type on TCRB rearrangement remained unresolved. The naive, central memory and regulatory TCRB repertoires appeared to resemble one another more closely among patients than among healthy donors. Patients with type 1 diabetes made fewer insertions and deleted more nucleotides at VDJ recombination sites, implying thymic rearrangement abnormalities. Shorter templates might be favored by PCR, yet because patient and control samples were amplified and corrected together, any such skew would affect both groups equally. Type 1 diabetes patients showed a moderate but significant shortening of TCRB CDR3 length in all four CD4+ subsets.

The entire isolated RNA was reverse transcribed using the High Capacity cDNA Reverse Transcription Kit, and thus expressed TCRB transcripts were sequenced. For stem cell-like memory T cell samples, survey-depth immunoSEQ sequencing was used, averaging around 1 million total reads per sample. Sorted cells were lysed in RLT buffer and RNA was extracted with DNase-treated RNeasy Micro or Mini kits, depending on cell number. Each cell subset was processed on its own to prevent cross-contamination, while patient and healthy donor samples were processed together. The immunoSEQ multiplex PCR was used to amplify TCRB sequences from cDNA, generating 87-bp fragments that spanned the CDR3 region. Amplicons were sequenced on the Illumina HiSeq platform. The authors' pipeline ran thus. Synthetic template baselines were used to correct PCR bias computationally, reads within Hamming distance 2 were collapsed together, and singletons that could not be merged were discarded. By aligning reads against IMGT, V, D and J genes, CDR3 length, and insertions or deletions at six rearrangement sites were assigned. Clonotype counts were normalized to sorted cell number within each subset before computing true diversity and Gini coefficients with the tcR R package. The overlap coefficient, calculated on TCRB nucleotide sequences, was used to quantify repertoire sharing. The immuneACCESS repertoire file appears here via TCRdb, limited to in-frame rearrangements. These files lack a portion of the clones; in checked studies, under half of the deficit traces to unresolved V genes, and the cause of the others is not known. V and J calls and clone size are those listed in that table; D and trimming were worked out from the DNA. The sample table holds around 99,000 clones, of which around 40% were seen once. The top ten clonotypes cover 0.06% to 0.075% of the sample.

From each donor, a single peripheral blood sample of about 116 mL on average was drawn into heparinised tubes. Naive, central memory, regulatory and stem cell-like memory CD4+ T cells were sorted on a BD FACSAria II using a panel including CD45RO, CCR7, CD25, CD127, CD95 and CD27. A purity above 98% was achieved for all sorted populations. Right away, PBMCs were isolated by Lymphoprep density gradient centrifugation and were stained directly, with no culture step. Samples were stained and sorted in pairs, with one healthy donor and one patient per experiment, so that batch effects were minimized. The junction carries 12 bases between V and J, which are trimmed by 1 base and 5 bases respectively. The CDR3 measures 15 amino acids from cysteine to phenylalanine. This entry keeps only the CDR3 DNA: 45 bases, framed from base 1. The germline V gene (reference sequence) provides CDR1 LNHDA and CDR2 SQIVND.

This TCR was recovered from a young woman in good health. The rearranged chain carries TRBV19 and TRBJ1-5; tentative D gene TRBD1, with 6 bases matching. Sequencing was performed on stem cell memory CD4+ T cells from blood. This specimen's cell subset or site label, per the study, means: stem cell-like memory CD4+ T cells. The DNA sequence is TGTGCCAGTAGTATAGGTCCACAGGGCTATCAGCCCCAGCATTTT. It translates to CASSIGPQGYQPQHF. The entire variable domain, with the stretches around the CDR3 drawn from the reference TRBV19 and TRBJ1-5 proteins, is DGGITQSPKYLFRKEGQNVTLSCEQNLNHDAMYWYRQDPGQGLRLIYYSQIVNDFQKGDIAEGYSVSREKKESFPLTVTSAQKNPTAFYLCASSIGPQGYQPQHFGDGTRLSIL.